The 26 T cell receptor beta chains below all came from one sample that was sequenced in a study of blood T cells in healthy people across ages. Together with a sample-barcoded 5' primer, a J-beta primer mix was included in a second PCR lasting about 7 to 11 cycles. TCRdb re-called the 5' RACE reads with MiXCR, one entry per CDR3 protein. The repertoire includes 1.8 million or so distinct CDR3 sequences, about 39% of them detected once, and about 23% sits in the top ten. The sample taken for sequencing was blood. Receptors originate from a human donor in good health.

The V and J genes are TRBV28 and TRBJ2-7; TRBD1 aligns across 8 bases. Trimming removed 6 bases from V and 5 bases from J; junction bases left unmatched: 18. CDR1 is MDHEN and CDR2 is SYDVKM in the germline V gene. There are 17 residues in the CDR3. The CDR3 spells CASSPPLTGTGVDEQYF. The CDR3 coding sequence is TGTGCCAGCAGCCCTCCCCTGACCGGGACAGGAGTTGACGAGCAGTACTTC.

Points on this clonotype: One base away lies a much larger clone, so this may be a sequencing read error. This chain joins TRBV7-9 and TRBJ2-5; 7 bases align to TRBD1. The J call could be wrong; TRBJ2-7 is a better fit for the DNA end. The CDR3 sequence is 12 residues long. Germline assignment: CDR1 SEHNR and CDR2 FQNEAQ (reference sequence). In nucleotides, the CDR3 is TGTGCCAGCAGCCCGACAGGGTGCGAGCAGTACTTC. Translation gives CASSPTGCEQYF.

The V gene is TRBV29-1, the J gene TRBJ2-3; the D is unclear. V dropped 6 bases and J dropped 4 bases, with 11 bases sitting between them. This CDR3 is 12 amino acids long. Germline CDR1 and CDR2: SQVTM and ANQGSEA. The CDR3 here is CSVEKAADTQYF. The CDR3 DNA reads as TGCAGCGTGGAGAAGGCTGCAGATACGCAGTATTTT.

This chain links TRBV5-1 with TRBJ2-1; the D gene is possibly TRBD2 (6 bases). The V gene lost 4 bases and the J gene lost 4 bases, with 15 bases spanning the gap. Germline CDR1 and CDR2: SGHRS and YFSETQ. This CDR3 has 15 amino acids. The CDR3 region is CASSGGALEYNEQFF. The CDR3 region has the DNA TGCGCCAGCAGCGGAGGGGCCCTCGAATACAATGAGCAGTTCTTC.

This chain connects TRBV29-1 to TRBJ2-5, with D possibly being TRBD1 or TRBD2 (5 bases each). The J call may be in error: the DNA end matches TRBJ2-7 better. Germline values: CDR1 SQVTM, CDR2 ANQGSEA. This CDR3 is 13 amino acids long. The CDR3 DNA reads TGCAGCGTTGGGGGACCTCGTTCCGGCGAGCAGTACTTC. Translating gives CSVGGPRSGEQYF.

This clonotype was counted only a few times. V gene TRBV5-6 combines with J gene TRBJ2-1; TRBD2 might be the D (6 bases). Trimming left V 3 bases short and J 4 bases short, with 14 bases between. Germline V gives CDR1 SGHDT, CDR2 YYEEEE. This CDR3 has 15 residues. CDR3 in DNA: TGTGCCAGCAGCTCGGGGGTAGCAGAGTACAATGAGCAGTTCTTC. It codes for CASSSGVAEYNEQFF.

The rearrangement links TRBV7-2 to TRBJ2-4; D may be TRBD2 (6 bases). The germline V gene has CDR1 SGHTA and CDR2 FQGNSA. The CDR3 has 13 residues. Between the trimmed V and J ends, which lost 5 bases and 15 bases, there was a span of 20 bases. Written as DNA, the CDR3 is TGTGCCAGCAGCCCCCTAAGAGAAGGGAGGCGGTACTTC. Amino acids: CASSPLREGRRYF.

This clonotype has a handful of counts. J is TRBJ2-3 and V is TRBV12-3 or TRBV12-4; 8 bases are shared with TRBD2. The CDR3 has 15 amino acids. V shed 5 bases, J shed 2 bases, and the junction held 6 bases outside the gene matches. The CDR3 protein is CASSTAGGSTDTQYF. The CDR3 DNA reads TGTGCCAGCAGTACTGCGGGGGGATCCACAGATACGCAGTATTTT.

The chain employs TRBV9 and TRBJ2-5, with unresolved D. CDR3 length equals 16 residues. Trimming cost V 4 bases and J 2 bases, with 18 bases left between them. Germline V gene lookup returns CDR1 SGDLS and CDR2 YYNGEE. The CDR3 loop is CASSRTPMGYQETQYF. In nucleotides, the CDR3 is TGTGCCAGCAGCAGAACCCCCATGGGGTATCAAGAGACCCAGTACTTC.

The chain links TRBV6-2 or TRBV6-3 to TRBJ1-6; D gene ambiguous. V shed 7 bases and J shed 8 bases, with 15 bases lying between them. Germline CDR1 and CDR2: MNHEY and SVGEGT. The length of the CDR3 is 14 residues. CDR3: CASTEGLSYSPLHF. The CDR3 DNA sequence: TGTGCCAGCACCGAAGGCCTTTCCTATTCACCCCTCCACTTT.

This clonotype was seen a handful of times. The rearrangement uses TRBV7-2 and TRBJ2-7; a possible D gene is TRBD2 (6 bases). The germline V gene encodes CDR1 SGHTA and CDR2 FQGNSA. The CDR3 consists of 14 residues. V was cut by 3 bases and J by 9 bases, with 18 bases left in between. The CDR3 loop is CASSFLERATLQYF. The CDR3 region has the DNA TGTGCCAGCAGCTTTCTAGAGCGGGCTACGCTGCAGTACTTC. The whole variable domain, filled in from reference TRBV7-2 and TRBJ2-7, reads GAGVSQSPSNKVTEKGKDVELRCDPISGHTALYWYRQSLGQGLEFLIYFQGNSAPDKSGLPSDRFSAERTGGSVSTLTIQRTQQEDSAVYLCASSFLERATLQYFGPGTRLTVT.

This clonotype showed up just a few times. The genes are TRBV5-1 and TRBJ2-7; 8 bases map to TRBD1. V dropped 2 bases and J dropped 1; count of bases not matched to a gene: 5. There are 15 residues in the CDR3. CDR1 and CDR2 (germline): SGHRS, YFSETQ. CDR3 coding DNA: TGCGCCAGCAGCTTAACGACAGGGGCGTCCTACGAGCAGTACTTC. As protein: CASSLTTGASYEQYF. The whole variable domain, remainder taken from reference TRBV5-1 and TRBJ2-7, is KAGVTQTPRYLIKTRGQQVTLSCSPISGHRSVSWYQQTPGQGLQFLFEYFSETQRNKGNFPGRFSGRQFSNSRSEMNVSTLELGDSALYLCASSLTTGASYEQYFGPGTRLTVT.

There are a few counts of this clonotype. CDR3: CASSSQLRTSGGQQFF. Here the CDR3 DNA reads TGTGCCAGCAGTTCACAACTTAGGACTAGCGGGGGCCAGCAGTTCTTC. The gene calls are TRBV6-6 and TRBJ2-1; TRBD2 aligns across 13 bases. The CDR3 extends over 16 amino acids. Germline CDR1 is MNHNY and CDR2 is SVGAGI (reference sequence). Trimming cost V 4 bases and J 11 bases; bases outside gene matches: 11.

This clonotype was seen more than once but under ten times. The chain employs TRBV5-1 and TRBJ2-2; D unclear. Germline loops: CDR1 SGHRS, CDR2 YFSETQ. This CDR3 comprises 15 residues. Trimming stripped 2 bases from V and 1 base from J, with 9 bases between. In DNA form, the CDR3 reads TGCGCCAGCAGCTTCAGCTCCGGGAACACCGGGGAGCTGTTTTTT. Its protein product is CASSFSSGNTGELFF.

This clonotype was counted a few times. CDR3 protein: CSVDSGGSSGANVLTF. The CDR3 DNA is TGCAGCGTTGATTCTGGGGGAAGCTCTGGGGCCAACGTCCTGACTTTC. This sequence joins TRBV29-1 and TRBJ2-6; D assignment may be TRBD1 or TRBD2 (5 bases each). This CDR3 has 16 residues. Trimming took off 3 bases at V and 0 bases at J, with 12 bases between the two ends. Per germline, CDR1 SQVTM and CDR2 ANQGSEA.

The chain uses TRBV21-1 and TRBJ2-5; the table's D call of TRBD2 was not tested on the DNA. TRBV21-1 is labeled a pseudogene. The CDR3 covers 12 residues. The DNA for the CDR3 is TGTGCCAGCCCCGGACTAGTCGAGACCCAGTACTTC. Protein sequence: CASPGLVETQYF.

In its sample, this clonotype was seen a few times. The rearrangement links TRBV20-1 to TRBJ1-2, with TRBD1 identical over 7 bases. The CDR3 is made up of 19 amino acids. Trimming removed 1 base from V and 3 bases from J; junction bases left unmatched: 20. Germline values: CDR1 DFQATT, CDR2 SNEGSKA (reference sequence). The CDR3 sequence: CSARGQGDLTKNLYYGYTF. In DNA, the CDR3 is TGCAGTGCTAGAGGCCAGGGGGATTTAACGAAGAATTTATACTATGGCTACACCTTC.

This clonotype was recorded a few times. The chain is built from TRBV6-6 and TRBJ2-7, with TRBD2 matching 8 bases. J was trimmed by 1 base and V by 7 bases; bases with no gene match: 12. The CDR3 has 16 amino acids. Germline CDR1 reads MNHNY; CDR2 reads SVGAGI (reference sequence). CDR3 sequence reads: CASTQGAGALSYEQYF. DNA of the CDR3: TGTGCCAGCACCCAGGGAGCGGGGGCCCTTTCCTACGAGCAGTACTTC.

The chain employs TRBV7-2 and TRBJ1-4; the match to TRBD1 covers 7 bases. The length of the CDR3 is 13 residues. J lost 7 bases, V lost 8 bases, and 7 bases had no gene match. Germline V gene lookup returns CDR1 SGHTA and CDR2 FQGNSA. The CDR3 DNA sequence: TGTGCCAGCGGGAGAGGGGGCGGTGAAAAACTGTTTTTT. Translated, it gives CASGRGGGEKLFF.

The chain employs TRBV29-1 and TRBJ1-1; 8 nucleotides agree with TRBD1. The CDR3 runs 12 residues. V trimming: 6 bases; J trimming: 3 bases; junction bases outside the gene matches: 3. Germline CDR1 SQVTM, CDR2 ANQGSEA. The chain's CDR3 is CSVVDRDTEAFF. DNA for the CDR3: TGCAGCGTCGTGGACAGGGACACTGAAGCTTTCTTT.

The genes are TRBV11-1 and TRBJ1-6; D gene uncertain. This CDR3 has 12 amino acids. Germline V CDR1 and CDR2: SGHAT, FQDESV (reference sequence). Trimming removed 2 bases at V and 12 bases at J, with 8 bases between. The CDR3 coding sequence is TGTGCCAGCAGCTTACCGCTAGGACCCCTCCACTTT. It translates to CASSLPLGPLHF.

This clonotype was counted only a few times. The chain combines TRBV4-2 with TRBJ1-2; 8 bases match TRBD1. CDR3 length: 14 amino acids. Germline CDR1 and CDR2: LGHNA and YNFKEQ. With 4 bases clipped from V and 8 bases from J, the junction kept 9 bases outside the gene matches. CDR3 nucleotide sequence: TGTGCCAGCAGCCCAACAGGACAGGGTGGAGGCTACACCTTC. It codes for CASSPTGQGGGYTF.

This clonotype was counted between two and nine times. This rearrangement joins TRBV12-3 or TRBV12-4 to TRBJ2-7; 11 nucleotides match TRBD1. V lost 6 bases, J lost 3 bases, and 10 bases stayed unmatched. The length of the CDR3 is 16 residues. CDR3 DNA sequence: TGTGCCAGCAGCCCCTCCCCGGGACAGGGGGACTACGAGCAGTACTTC. Protein product: CASSPSPGQGDYEQYF.

The chain uses TRBV20-1 and TRBJ1-4; D gene ambiguous. With 1 base removed from V and 6 bases from J, the gap between germline ends came to 12 bases. CDR1 DFQATT and CDR2 SNEGSKA come from the germline V gene (reference sequence). This CDR3 comprises 14 residues. The CDR3 coding sequence is TGCAGTGCTAGAGGTGGGCAGGCGGATGAAAAACTGTTTTTT. This codes for CSARGGQADEKLFF.

The V call is TRBV7-2, the J call TRBJ2-1; D unclear. V lost 0 bases to trimming and J lost 4 bases, with 16 bases between them. This CDR3 spans 17 amino acids. The V gene's germline CDR1 is SGHTA and CDR2 FQGNSA. CDR3 protein: CASSLAILAEFYNEQFF. The CDR3, as DNA: TGTGCCAGCAGCTTAGCCATCTTGGCGGAGTTTTACAATGAGCAGTTCTTC.

This chain connects TRBV20-1 to TRBJ2-3; the match to TRBD1 covers 7 bases. J gave up 3 bases and V 0 bases, and 6 bases lay outside the gene matches. The CDR3 covers 15 residues. The germline CDR1 and CDR2 sequences are DFQATT and SNEGSKA (reference sequence). CDR3 region: CSARDTGQITDTQYF. CDR3 nucleotide sequence: TGCAGTGCTAGAGATACGGGACAGATTACAGATACGCAGTATTTT.